These 25 T cell receptor beta chains originate from one sample sequenced in a study of early T cells in non-severe SARS-CoV-2 infection. Using its own MiXCR run on the 5' RACE reads, TCRdb lists one record per CDR3 protein. Of nearly 90,000 distinct CDR3 sequences in the sample, approximately 14% are singletons; the top ten hold 6.5% to 8.5%. Source material: whole blood. Source of these receptors: an adult who was a healthcare worker with PCR-confirmed SARS-CoV-2 infection or an uninfected control (not recorded which).

This clonotype has a handful of counts. The chain has TRBV12-3 or TRBV12-4 and TRBJ1-2; D uncertain. The CDR3 totals 12 residues. Trimming pared 6 bases from V and 7 bases from J, leaving 12 bases between. The CDR3 DNA reads TGTGCCAGCAGGCCCTCGGGGTTTGGCTACACCTTC. Translated: CASRPSGFGYTF.

This clonotype was seen more than once but under ten times. The gene calls are TRBV5-4 and TRBJ1-1; 8 bases are a match to TRBD1. J gave up 5 bases and V 4 bases, and 4 bases lay outside the gene matches. Germline assignment: CDR1 SGHNT and CDR2 YYREEE (reference sequence). CDR3 length: 13 amino acids. This CDR3 is CASSQDRATEAFF. For the CDR3, the DNA is TGTGCCAGCAGCCAGGACAGGGCGACTGAAGCTTTCTTT.

The sample holds many counts of this clonotype. This chain uses TRBV11-3 with TRBJ2-1; TRBD2 is a possible D gene (6 bases). The germline gives CDR1 SGHNT, CDR2 YENEEA. With 5 bases removed from V and 9 bases from J, the gap between germline ends came to 20 bases. The CDR3 extends over 15 amino acids. This CDR3 reads CASSIQRAAMGEQFF. The CDR3 bases are TGTGCCAGCAGCATACAGCGGGCCGCCATGGGTGAGCAGTTCTTC. The entire variable domain, with the rest obtained from reference TRBV11-3 and TRBJ2-1, is as follows: EAGVVQSPRYKIIEKKQPVAFWCNPISGHNTLYWYLQNLGQGPELLIRYENEEAVDDSQLPKDRFSAERLKGVDSTLKIQPAELGDSAVYLCASSIQRAAMGEQFFGPGTRLTVL.

The V call is TRBV7-8, the J call TRBJ1-1; D not certain. CDR1 is SGHVS and CDR2 is FQNEAQ in the germline V gene. This CDR3 region has 11 residues. V was cut by 0 bases and J by 8 bases, with 4 bases left in between. The CDR3 sequence: CASSLAEEAFF. DNA of the CDR3: TGTGCCAGCAGCTTAGCGGAGGAAGCTTTCTTT.

In its sample, this clonotype was seen a few times. The chain recombines TRBV5-1 with TRBJ2-7; 8 bases agree with TRBD2. CDR1 and CDR2 from the germline V gene are SGHRS and YFSETQ. V shed 5 bases, J shed 6 bases, and the junction held 10 bases outside the gene matches. CDR3 length: 14 amino acids. The DNA of the CDR3 is TGCGCCAGCAGATTCCAGCGGGAGAGGGGCGAGCAGTACTTC. Translated, it gives CASRFQRERGEQYF.

The chain is built from TRBV19 and TRBJ2-7; 8 bases align to TRBD2. This CDR3 region has 14 residues. Germline V gene lookup returns CDR1 LNHDA and CDR2 SQIVND (reference sequence). With V trimmed by 4 bases and J by 4 bases, 6 bases remained unmatched. The CDR3 DNA is TGTGCCAGTAGTAACAGCGGGAGTGCTTACGAGCAGTACTTC. Amino acid sequence: CASSNSGSAYEQYF.

This clonotype was found a few times. The V gene is TRBV3-1, the J gene TRBJ2-5; 8 bases align to TRBD2. V trimming: 0 bases; J trimming: 9 bases; junction bases outside the gene matches: 6. Per the germline V gene, CDR1 is LGHDT and CDR2 is YNNKEL (reference sequence). The CDR3 consists of 14 residues. The CDR3: CASSQDRREGAQYF. CDR3 in DNA: TGTGCCAGCAGCCAAGATCGCCGGGAGGGGGCCCAGTACTTC.

In its sample, this clonotype was seen a few times. The rearrangement joins TRBV10-3 to TRBJ2-7; TRBD2 matches at 9 bases. Looked up from germline, CDR1 is ENHRY and CDR2 is SYGVKD. Losses at the gene ends were 3 bases for V and 2 bases for J; bases not matched to a gene: 11. The CDR3 sequence is 17 residues long. The CDR3 reads CAISDPAGGPSAYEQYF. The CDR3 DNA sequence: TGTGCCATCAGTGACCCAGCGGGAGGTCCTAGTGCCTACGAGCAGTACTTC.

This clonotype is labeled medium-sized. This chain links TRBV6-1 with TRBJ1-1, with D possibly matching TRBD1 (5 bases). The length of the CDR3 is 13 residues. Germline assignment: CDR1 MNHNS and CDR2 SASEGT. Between the trimmed V and J ends, which lost 2 bases and 3 bases, there was a span of 7 bases. CDR3 DNA: TGTGCCAGCAGTGAATGGGGGGACACTGAAGCTTTCTTT. Translated, it gives CASSEWGDTEAFF.

At least ten counts were recorded for this clonotype. This chain joins TRBV27 and TRBJ1-5, with TRBD1 matching 7 bases. V dropped 5 bases and J dropped 5; count of bases not matched to a gene: 6. The CDR3 extends over 14 amino acids. The germline CDR1 and CDR2 sequences are MNHEY and SMNVEV (reference sequence). The CDR3 DNA sequence: TGTGCCAGCAGTCTACAGGGGCCCGATCAGCCCCAGCATTTT. It translates to CASSLQGPDQPQHF.

This clonotype was observed a few times. The chain carries TRBV6-6 and TRBJ1-2, with TRBD1 matching over 7 bases. Germline CDR1 MNHNY, CDR2 SVGAGI (reference sequence). CDR3 size: 16 residues. With 6 bases clipped from V and 1 base from J, the junction kept 11 bases outside the gene matches. The CDR3 loop is CASRLGGTDNNYGYTF. The CDR3 nucleotides read TGTGCCAGCAGACTTGGCGGGACAGATAATAACTATGGCTACACCTTC.

This clonotype appeared a few times. The chain joins TRBV27 to TRBJ1-2; no definite D call. The CDR3 is 15 amino acids. V was clipped by 4 bases and J by 4 bases, with 16 bases between them. The germline V gene has CDR1 MNHEY and CDR2 SMNVEV (reference sequence). The CDR3 is CASSSGPSLVYGYTF. The CDR3 bases are TGTGCCAGCAGTTCAGGACCAAGTCTTGTCTATGGCTACACCTTC.

The chain carries TRBV11-3 and TRBJ2-2; D possibly uses TRBD1 or TRBD2 (5 bases each). Germline V lookup: CDR1 SGHNT, CDR2 YENEEA. The CDR3 is 14 residues long. Trimming took 4 bases from V and 3 from J, leaving 9 bases between them. The CDR3 nucleotides are TGTGCCAGCAGCTGGGGACGATACACCGGGGAGCTGTTTTTT. It translates to CASSWGRYTGELFF.

This clonotype came up a few times. J is TRBJ2-1 and V is TRBV18; 8 nucleotides match TRBD2. Germline assignment: CDR1 KGHSH and CDR2 LQKENI. This CDR3 has 14 residues. V lost 3 bases, J lost 4 bases, and 2 bases stayed unmatched. CDR3 residues: CASSPSGGYNEQFF. The CDR3 bases are TGTGCCAGCTCACCGAGCGGGGGTTACAATGAGCAGTTCTTC.

This clonotype occurred a few times. The chain joins TRBV11-1 to TRBJ1-1; 7 bases line up with TRBD1. Per the germline V gene, CDR1 is SGHAT and CDR2 is FQDESV (reference sequence). The CDR3 is 14 residues long. Trimming took 4 bases from V and 2 from J; bases not matched to a gene: 4. The DNA of the CDR3 is TGTGCCAGCAGCTCGACAGGGAGCAACACTGAAGCTTTCTTT. Amino acid sequence: CASSSTGSNTEAFF. The full variable domain, its missing parts supplied by reference TRBV11-1 and TRBJ1-1, is EAEVAQSPRYKITEKSQAVAFWCDPISGHATLYWYRQILGQGPELLVQFQDESVVDDSQLPKDRFSAERLKGVDSTLKIQPAELGDSAMYLCASSSTGSNTEAFFGQGTRLTVV.

This clonotype was observed a few times. The genes are TRBV19 and TRBJ2-3, with D maybe TRBD2 (5 bases). The CDR3 spans 13 residues. V was shortened by 6 bases and J by 7 bases, with 14 bases between the two germline ends. Germline values: CDR1 LNHDA, CDR2 SQIVND (reference sequence). The CDR3 DNA reads as TGTGCCAGTAGACACACCGAGGGTTATACGCAGTATTTT. This translates into CASRHTEGYTQYF.

Many counts were recorded for this clonotype. The rearrangement links TRBV7-9 to TRBJ1-4, with D possibly matching TRBD1 (5 bases). The ends were cut back, 4 bases at V and 14 bases at J, with 14 bases in the middle. The CDR3 extends over 12 amino acids. Germline V gene sequence: CDR1 SEHNR, CDR2 FQNEAQ (reference sequence). CDR3 bases: TGTGCCAGCAGCTCAGCAGGGAGTCTGCTGTTTTTT. This codes for CASSSAGSLLFF.

This clonotype was detected a few times. The genes are TRBV4-1 and TRBJ2-7; the D gene is possibly TRBD2 (6 bases). V gave up 1 base and J gave up 4 bases, with 14 bases separating them. The germline gives CDR1 MGHRA, CDR2 YSYEKL. This CDR3 spans 15 amino acids. CDR3 coding DNA: TGCGCCAGCAGCCAAGTGTCCGGGAGTCAGTACGAGCAGTACTTC. It encodes CASSQVSGSQYEQYF.

This clonotype occurred a few times. The genes are TRBV6-2 or TRBV6-3 and TRBJ2-1; 8 nucleotides match TRBD2. After removal of 5 bases from V and 8 bases from J, the junction contained 2 bases not matched to a gene. Germline V gives CDR1 MNHEY, CDR2 SVGEGT. The CDR3 totals 12 residues. The CDR3 DNA sequence: TGTGCCAGCAGTCGGGGGGGAGATGAGCAGTTCTTC. Encoded protein: CASSRGGDEQFF.

This chain uses TRBV5-1 with TRBJ1-2; D gene unclear. Trimming left V 0 bases short and J 0 bases short, with 15 bases between. Per germline, CDR1 SGHRS and CDR2 YFSETQ. This CDR3 has 17 residues. This CDR3 is CASSLEAGYSANYGYTF. CDR3 DNA sequence: TGCGCCAGCAGCTTGGAGGCCGGATACTCAGCTAACTATGGCTACACCTTC.

This clonotype was detected a few times. V and J are TRBV12-3 or TRBV12-4 and TRBJ2-2; no clear D gene. The CDR3 sequence is 12 residues long. Trimming left V 6 bases short and J 7 bases short, with 9 bases between. This chain's CDR3 is CASSKDDGELFF. The CDR3 region has the DNA TGTGCCAGCAGCAAAGATGACGGGGAGCTGTTTTTT.

The chain recombines TRBV11-2 with TRBJ1-2; 7 bases map to TRBD1. Trimming removed 6 bases from V and 2 bases from J; junction bases left unmatched: 9. The germline V gene encodes CDR1 SGHAT and CDR2 FQNNGV. The CDR3 is made up of 15 amino acids. CDR3 in DNA: TGTGCCAGCAGGAAAACAGGGGAGAAGAACTATGGCTACACCTTC. This gives the protein CASRKTGEKNYGYTF.

This chain joins TRBV20-1 and TRBJ2-4; D might be TRBD1 (5 bases). Per germline, CDR1 DFQATT and CDR2 SNEGSKA (reference sequence). The CDR3 is 14 residues long. Trimming left V 6 bases short and J 0 bases short, with 12 bases between. The CDR3 sequence is CSAATDRAKNIQYF. The CDR3 bases are TGCAGTGCGGCGACAGACAGAGCCAAAAACATTCAGTACTTC.

The V and J genes are TRBV5-4 and TRBJ2-7; TRBD1 agrees at 9 bases. The CDR3 has 16 amino acids. Trimming at V came to 2 bases and at J to 1 base, leaving 7 bases not matched to a gene. CDR1 is SGHNT, CDR2 YYREEE, per germline (reference sequence). CDR3 loop: CASSFYRGRQSYEQYF. CDR3 coding DNA: TGTGCCAGCAGCTTTTACAGGGGGCGACAATCCTACGAGCAGTACTTC.

The chain couples TRBV7-2 to TRBJ1-5; 10 nucleotides align to TRBD1. Germline assignment: CDR1 SGHTA and CDR2 FQGNSA. CDR3 length: 16 amino acids. The trim removed 1 base at V and 5 bases at J, leaving 5 bases unmatched. The CDR3 reads CASSLGGGQGHQPQHF. The CDR3 DNA reads TGTGCCAGCAGCTTAGGAGGGGGACAGGGGCATCAGCCCCAGCATTTT.